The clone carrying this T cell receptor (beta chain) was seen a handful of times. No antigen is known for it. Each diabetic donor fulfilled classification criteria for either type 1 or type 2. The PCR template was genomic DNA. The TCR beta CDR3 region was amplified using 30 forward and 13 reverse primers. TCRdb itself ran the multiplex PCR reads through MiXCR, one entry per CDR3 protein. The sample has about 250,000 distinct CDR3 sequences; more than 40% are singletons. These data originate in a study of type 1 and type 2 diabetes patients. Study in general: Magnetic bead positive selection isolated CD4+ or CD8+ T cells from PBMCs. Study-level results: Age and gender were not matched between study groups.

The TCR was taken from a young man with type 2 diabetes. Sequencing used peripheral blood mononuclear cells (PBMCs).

This chain's CDR3 is CASSDNPAAEAFF. The DNA of the CDR3 is TGCGCCAGCAGTGACAATCCGGCAGCTGAAGCTTTCTTT. The chain recombines TRBV10-1 with TRBJ1-1; D is unclear. Germline CDR1 and CDR2: WNHNN and SYGVQD (reference sequence). Trimming pared 3 bases from V and 6 bases from J, leaving 11 bases between. The CDR3 is made up of 13 amino acids.